This TCR beta chain is from a study of cytomegalovirus exposure and HLA in healthy donors. Study conclusions and caveats: The authors listed 150 or so TCR beta chains as cytomegalovirus-associated.

PCR involved 60 Vbeta and 13 Jbeta primers. Authors' data handling: About 9.9 million of the 75 million to 95 million unique TCR beta chains counted in a later analysis were shared. Clones were sequenced by immunoSEQ multiplex PCR, and TCRdb holds only the in-frame ones, with some missing. The V and J calls and clone size were taken over from that table, and D and trimming were inferred from the DNA. The table lists some 120,000 clones, approximately 58% of them singletons. As concerns this clone: Its target is unknown.

CDR3 length equals 15 residues. V shed 0 bases and J shed 2 bases, with 9 bases lying between them. Germline-derived CDR1 and CDR2 are SGHRS and YFSETQ. The source material was PBMCs. This TCR was recovered from a woman aged 25 to 39 in good health and CMV-seronegative. This chain connects TRBV5-1 to TRBJ2-1; weak D call: TRBD1 (5 bases). For the CDR3, the DNA is TGCGCCAGCAGCTTGGAAAGGACAACCTACAATGAGCAGTTCTTC. Translating it yields CASSLERTTYNEQFF.